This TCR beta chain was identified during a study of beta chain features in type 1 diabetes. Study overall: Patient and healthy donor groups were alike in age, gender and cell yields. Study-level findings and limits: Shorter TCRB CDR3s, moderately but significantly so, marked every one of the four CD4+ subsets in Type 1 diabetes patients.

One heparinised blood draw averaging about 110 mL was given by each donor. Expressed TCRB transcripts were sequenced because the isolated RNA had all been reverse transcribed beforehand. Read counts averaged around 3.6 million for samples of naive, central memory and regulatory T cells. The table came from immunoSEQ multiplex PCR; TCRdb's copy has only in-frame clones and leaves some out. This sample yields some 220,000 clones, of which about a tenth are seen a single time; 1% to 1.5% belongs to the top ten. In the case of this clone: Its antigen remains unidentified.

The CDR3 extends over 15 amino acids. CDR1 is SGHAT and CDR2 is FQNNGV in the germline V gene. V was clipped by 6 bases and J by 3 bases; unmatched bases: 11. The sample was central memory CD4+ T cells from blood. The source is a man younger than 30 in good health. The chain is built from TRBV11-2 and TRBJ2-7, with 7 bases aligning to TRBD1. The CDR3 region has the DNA TGTGCCAGCAGACAAAGGACAGGCGGGTTCTACGAGCAGTACTTC. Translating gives CASRQRTGGFYEQYF.